The rows below give T cell receptor beta chains drawn from one sample of a study of T cell repertoires in cytomegalovirus infection. These receptors' targets are unknown. Each CDR3 protein gets one entry after TCRdb re-called the reads with MiXCR. The table shows about 900,000 distinct CDR3 sequences, with 25% to 40% occurring only once. Source: cultured CD8+ T cells from PBMCs, taken from culture after CMV antigen stimulation. The receptors come from a human donor in good health (CMV status not recorded). Some clones in this sample may be carry-over from other donors' samples. CDR3s leave out the opening cysteine and the closing phenylalanine or tryptophan. Some rows mark clone size as missing; the rest say once, few, many or name a class of expanded clone.

TRBV12-3/TRBV12-4	-	TRBJ2-3	AISLTGSTDTQY
TRBV7-9	many	TRBJ2-5	ASSFRTSGKETQY
TRBV19	-	TRBJ1-2	ASSSRRGFGGYT
TRBV15	once	TRBJ2-7	ATSRDLTVPYEQY
TRBV7-9	few	TRBJ2-5	ASTSLGAGVVPGTQY
TRBV7-8	many	TRBJ2-1	ASSLGGPGAAEQF
TRBV5-5	few	TRBJ2-2	ASILGQGRTGELF
TRBV7-9	-	TRBJ2-1	ASTSAGASREQF
TRBV25-1	-	TRBJ2-1	ASSVRFGGDNEQF
TRBV20-1	-	TRBJ2-1	SARDRWGANEQF
TRBV12-3/TRBV12-4	-	TRBJ2-2	ASTRGGELF
TRBV4-1	few	TRBJ1-5	ASSWGMGNQPQH
TRBV2	-	TRBJ2-5	ASSAAGTSDQETQY
TRBV15	-	TRBJ2-6	ATRGTGANVLT
TRBV7-6	-	TRBJ1-6	ASSHLGKNSPLH
TRBV12-3/TRBV12-4	many	TRBJ1-1	ASTGAITEAF
TRBV27	-	TRBJ2-1	ASKLGLFQGDEQF
TRBV27	few	TRBJ1-6	ASSPPGPGPYSPLH
TRBV6-2/TRBV6-3	-	TRBJ2-5	ASRVGQTQY
TRBV7-2	-	TRBJ1-2	ASSLGGGEYSYT
TRBV5-6	-	TRBJ2-5	ASSYTGQGETQY
TRBV12-3/TRBV12-4	-	TRBJ2-5	ASSSGIVPETQY
TRBV10-1	few	TRBJ1-1	ASSESRRNTEAF
TRBV7-6	few	TRBJ1-2	ASSLDMSGTGIDGNYGYT
TRBV5-1	-	TRBJ1-2	ASTPSGVGYT
TRBV6-5	-	TRBJ2-1	ASSSLDWEQF
TRBV7-6	-	TRBJ2-1	ASSSVDPRGQF
TRBV6-6	few	TRBJ1-1	ASSYLQGPTEAF